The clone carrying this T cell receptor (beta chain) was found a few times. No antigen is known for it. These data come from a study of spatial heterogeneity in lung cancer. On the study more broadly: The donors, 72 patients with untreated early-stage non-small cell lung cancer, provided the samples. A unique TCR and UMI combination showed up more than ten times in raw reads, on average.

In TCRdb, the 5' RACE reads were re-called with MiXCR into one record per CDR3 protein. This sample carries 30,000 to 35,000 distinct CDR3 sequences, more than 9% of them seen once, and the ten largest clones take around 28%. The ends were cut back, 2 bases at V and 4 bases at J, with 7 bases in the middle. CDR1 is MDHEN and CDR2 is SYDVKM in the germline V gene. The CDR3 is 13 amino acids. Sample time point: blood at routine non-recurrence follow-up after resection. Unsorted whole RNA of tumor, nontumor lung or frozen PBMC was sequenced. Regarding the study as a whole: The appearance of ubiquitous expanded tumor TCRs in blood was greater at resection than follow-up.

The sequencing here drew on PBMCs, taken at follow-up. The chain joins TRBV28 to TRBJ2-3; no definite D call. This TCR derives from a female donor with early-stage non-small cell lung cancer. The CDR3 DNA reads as TGTGCCAGCAGTTTACAATACGCAGATACGCAGTATTTT. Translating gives CASSLQYADTQYF.